This record looks at one T cell receptor (beta chain) sequence and its context. Its antigen remains unknown. CDR1 and CDR2 from the germline V gene are MDHEN and SYDVKM. The CDR3 has 16 amino acids. V lost 5 bases to trimming and J lost 2 bases, with 15 bases between them. The data stem from a study of identical twins. Overall study results and limits: Zero-insertion analyses could be partly confounded by invariant MAIT and iNKT cells. Sharing of beta out-of-frame sequences by twins showed a weaker excess. Twin-shared out-of-frame alpha sequences were enriched for low generation probability.

A template switching step contributed a universal primer site, while unique molecular identifiers were present in the cDNA. From the 5' RACE reads, TCRdb called clonotypes with MiXCR, one entry per CDR3 protein. This sample carries roughly 350,000 distinct CDR3 sequences, roughly 9% of them seen once, and the ten largest clones take around 8.6%. The receptor was derived from a woman in her forties or fifties in good health. The chain carries TRBV28 and TRBJ2-2; no clear D gene. The sample taken for sequencing was naive T cells sorted from blood. The CDR3 DNA reads TGTGCCAGCAGTCCGACCCGAGTCCCAAACACCGGGGAGCTGTTTTTT. It yields the protein CASSPTRVPNTGELFF.